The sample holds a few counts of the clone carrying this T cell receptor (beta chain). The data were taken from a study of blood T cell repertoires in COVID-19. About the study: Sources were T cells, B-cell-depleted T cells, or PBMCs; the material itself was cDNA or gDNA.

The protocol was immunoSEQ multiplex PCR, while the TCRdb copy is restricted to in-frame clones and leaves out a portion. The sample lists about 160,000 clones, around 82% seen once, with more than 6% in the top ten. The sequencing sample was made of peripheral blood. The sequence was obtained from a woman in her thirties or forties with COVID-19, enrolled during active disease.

Here the CDR3 reads CSVNGQATDTQYF. DNA for the CDR3: TGCAGCGTCAACGGACAGGCGACAGATACGCAGTATTTT. The chain uses TRBV29-1 and TRBJ2-3, with 7 positions matching TRBD1. The CDR3 extends over 13 amino acids. Germline values: CDR1 SQVTM, CDR2 ANQGSEA. V was clipped by 6 bases and J by 3 bases; unmatched bases: 6.